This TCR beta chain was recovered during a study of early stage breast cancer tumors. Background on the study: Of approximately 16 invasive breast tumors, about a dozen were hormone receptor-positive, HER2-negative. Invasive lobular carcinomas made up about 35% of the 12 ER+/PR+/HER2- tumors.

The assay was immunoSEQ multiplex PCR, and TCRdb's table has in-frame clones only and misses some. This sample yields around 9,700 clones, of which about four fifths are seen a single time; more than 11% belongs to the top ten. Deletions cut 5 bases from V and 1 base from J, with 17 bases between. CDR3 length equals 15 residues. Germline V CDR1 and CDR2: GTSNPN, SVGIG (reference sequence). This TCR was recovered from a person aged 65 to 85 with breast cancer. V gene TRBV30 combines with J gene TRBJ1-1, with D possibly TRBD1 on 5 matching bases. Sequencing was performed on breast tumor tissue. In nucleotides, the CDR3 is TGTGCCTGGGAGGCTTTAGGGCAGGGGAACACTGAAGCTTTCTTT. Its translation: CAWEALGQGNTEAFF.